This TCR beta chain comes out of a study of T cells after yellow fever vaccination. From the 5' RACE reads, TCRdb called clonotypes with MiXCR, one entry per CDR3 protein. Among about 130,000 distinct CDR3 sequences listed, approximately 9% were seen once. This clonotype was picked up a small number of times. From germline, CDR1 is SGHKS and CDR2 YYEKEE (reference sequence). Trimming took 4 bases from V and 0 from J, leaving 11 bases between them. This CDR3 region has 14 residues. J is TRBJ2-7 and V is TRBV5-5, with unresolved D. The receptor's source is a man between 18 and 35 years old who received the YFV17D yellow fever vaccine. The specimen comprised CD8+ T cells sorted from PBMCs, sampled on the day of the yellow fever booster vaccination. The CDR3 here is CASSPTLYSYEQYF. Here the CDR3 DNA reads TGTGCCAGCAGCCCCACGCTCTACTCCTACGAGCAGTACTTC.